This T cell receptor (beta chain) appears in the sequencing data of a study of T-cell reconstitution after alpha-beta-depleted transplantation in children. Study results and limitations: T-cell counts and diversity at one year following transplant were attributed mainly to newly produced T cells.

In its sample, this clonotype was seen many times. Antigen specificity is unknown. Unique molecular identifiers were incorporated when the TCRbeta library was constructed. TCRdb independently ran MiXCR on the PCR reads; one entry per CDR3 protein. The sample shows roughly 100,000 distinct CDR3 sequences, 6% to 9% of them seen only once. The CDR3 length is 15 residues. Germline loops: CDR1 LGHDT, CDR2 YNNKEL (reference sequence). V dropped 4 bases and J dropped 0 bases, with 9 bases sitting between them. The chain carries TRBV3-1 and TRBJ2-2; D not certain. The source is a boy between 2 and 10 years old with acute lymphoblastic leukemia, due to receive a stem cell transplant. Sequencing used PBMCs, obtained before TCRalphabeta/CD19-depleted stem cell transplant. CDR3 residues: CASSPLLANTGELFF. CDR3 nucleotide sequence: TGTGCCAGCAGCCCCCTGCTGGCGAACACCGGGGAGCTGTTTTTT.